The 15 T cell receptor beta chains presented below share a single source sample, sequenced in a study of T cell responses to AZD1222 COVID-19 vaccine. Generated by immunoSEQ multiplex PCR, the TCRdb table keeps only in-frame clones and is missing some. The table shows over 100,000 clones, with around nine tenths occurring only once. The sequenced sample was peripheral blood, obtained 28 days after the second dose of the MenACWY control vaccine. These TCRs come from an adult who received the MenACWY meningococcal vaccine as a control.

This clone is a singleton in its sample. The CDR3 coding sequence is TGTGCCAGCAGTTACTCCGGGGGAATAGGTTCACCCCTCCACTTT. Protein product: CASSYSGGIGSPLHF. The chain uses TRBV6-6 and TRBJ1-6; tentative D call: TRBD1 (5 bases). From germline, CDR1 is MNHNY and CDR2 SVGAGI (reference sequence). Trimming removed 0 bases at V and 9 bases at J, with 12 bases between. This CDR3 region has 15 residues.

The chain uses TRBV28 and TRBJ2-7, with 10 positions matching TRBD2. The V and J ends lost 5 bases and 2 bases, in that order; junction bases with no gene match: 0. The CDR3 is 13 residues long. Germline V CDR1 and CDR2: MDHEN, SYDVKM. The CDR3 is CASSLAGAYEQYF. The CDR3 DNA is TGTGCCAGCAGTCTAGCGGGGGCCTACGAGCAGTACTTC.

The V call is TRBV4-1, the J call TRBJ1-3; D not resolved. The CDR3 has 13 residues. CDR1 and CDR2 (germline): MGHRA, YSYEKL. Between the trimmed V and J ends, which lost 1 base and 4 bases, there was a span of 5 bases. The CDR3 loop reads CASSQVGGNTIYF. The CDR3 nucleotides read TGCGCCAGCAGCCAAGTTGGAGGAAACACCATATATTTT.

The chain carries TRBV5-1 and TRBJ1-1; D gene unclear. This CDR3 contains 14 residues. Germline-derived CDR1 and CDR2 are SGHRS and YFSETQ. The ends were cut back, 1 base at V and 1 base at J, with 8 bases in the middle. The CDR3 DNA follows: TGCGCCAGCAGCTTGAGGCCGAGGAACACTGAAGCTTTCTTT. Protein product: CASSLRPRNTEAFF. Complete variable domain (other parts from reference TRBV5-1 and TRBJ1-1): KAGVTQTPRYLIKTRGQQVTLSCSPISGHRSVSWYQQTPGQGLQFLFEYFSETQRNKGNFPGRFSGRQFSNSRSEMNVSTLELGDSALYLCASSLRPRNTEAFFGQGTRLTVV.

The rearrangement links TRBV7-9 to TRBJ2-3; 8 bases are a match to TRBD1. This CDR3 is 16 amino acids long. Losses at the gene ends were 4 bases for V and 2 bases for J; bases not matched to a gene: 8. Germline V gene sequence: CDR1 SEHNR, CDR2 FQNEAQ (reference sequence). In nucleotides, the CDR3 is TGTGCCAGCAGCTCCTACAGGACAGGGAACACAGATACGCAGTATTTT. This encodes CASSSYRTGNTDTQYF.

The chain links TRBV9 to TRBJ2-4, with D hard to call. V dropped 0 bases and J dropped 1 base, with 8 bases sitting between them. The germline CDR1 and CDR2 sequences are SGDLS and YYNGEE. The length of the CDR3 is 15 residues. For the CDR3, the DNA is TGTGCCAGCAGCGTAGATCAAGGGGCCAAAAACATTCAGTACTTC. Amino acid sequence: CASSVDQGAKNIQYF.

This chain joins TRBV27 and TRBJ2-1; the D call may be TRBD1 or TRBD2 (5 bases each). Trimming took off 3 bases at V and 8 bases at J, with 17 bases between the two ends. The CDR3 has 15 amino acids. Germline V gene data show CDR1 as MNHEY and CDR2 as SMNVEV (reference sequence). The CDR3 protein is CASSLESPGTYEQFF. The DNA of the CDR3 is TGTGCCAGCAGTTTGGAGTCCCCAGGGACGTATGAGCAGTTCTTC.

The V gene is TRBV11-3, the J gene TRBJ2-1, with D perhaps assigned TRBD1 or TRBD2 (5 bases each). The CDR3 consists of 15 residues. With 3 bases removed from V and 5 bases from J, the gap between germline ends came to 14 bases. Per germline, CDR1 SGHNT and CDR2 YENEEA. CDR3 sequence: CASSFAGTQNNEQFF. In DNA form, the CDR3 reads TGTGCCAGCAGCTTCGCAGGGACCCAAAACAATGAGCAGTTCTTC.

The rearrangement joins TRBV7-7 to TRBJ2-5, with TRBD2 identical over 8 bases. Per the germline V gene, CDR1 is SSHAT and CDR2 is FNYEAQ (reference sequence). V gave up 5 bases and J gave up 5 bases; unmatched junction bases: 7. The CDR3 consists of 14 residues. CDR3 protein: CASSPGRGVETQYF. CDR3 sequence (DNA): TGTGCCAGCAGCCCCGGGAGGGGGGTGGAGACCCAGTACTTC.

The genes are TRBV6-2 or TRBV6-3 and TRBJ1-2; no definite D call. From germline, CDR1 is MNHEY and CDR2 SVGEGT. The CDR3 loop spans 15 amino acids. V was shortened by 0 bases and J by 4 bases, with 12 bases between the two germline ends. CDR3 nucleotide sequence: TGTGCCAGCAGTTACTCCGCCGGGATAGGCTATGGCTACACCTTC. Its protein is CASSYSAGIGYGYTF.

By proportion, this clone is medium-sized. The rearrangement links TRBV4-1 to TRBJ1-1; D may be TRBD1 (6 bases). V shed 10 bases and J shed 3 bases, with 18 bases lying between them. CDR1 and CDR2 from the germline V gene are MGHRA and YSYEKL. The CDR3 totals 14 residues. CDR3 sequence: CATRGLLRDTEAFF. The CDR3 region has the DNA TGCGCCACCAGGGGCCTCCTTAGGGACACTGAAGCTTTCTTT.

In nucleotides, the CDR3 is TGTGCCAGCAGCCCTCGTCCGGGGGACGGTGAGCAGTTCTTC. Translating it yields CASSPRPGDGEQFF. The V and J genes are TRBV9 and TRBJ2-1, with D possibly being TRBD2 (6 bases). Germline lookup yields CDR1 SGDLS and CDR2 YYNGEE. This CDR3 region has 14 residues. Trimming stripped 4 bases from V and 9 bases from J, with 17 bases between.

The genes are TRBV27 and TRBJ2-5; 9 bases are shared with TRBD1. CDR1 is MNHEY, CDR2 SMNVEV, per germline (reference sequence). Germline trimming cut 6 bases from V and 4 bases from J; bases unmatched to any gene: 15. The CDR3 runs 17 residues. The CDR3 region is CASSPSRTGVMGETQYF. Here the CDR3 DNA reads TGTGCCAGCAGCCCTTCTAGGACAGGGGTTATGGGAGAGACCCAGTACTTC.

The chain has TRBV18 and TRBJ1-2; 8 bases match TRBD1. The germline gives CDR1 KGHSH, CDR2 LQKENI. The CDR3 runs to 14 residues. V lost 6 bases to trimming and J lost 4 bases; unmatched junction nucleotides: 7. This CDR3 is CASSKTGEVYGYTF. In DNA form, the CDR3 reads TGTGCCAGCTCTAAGACAGGGGAAGTCTATGGCTACACCTTC. Using reference TRBV18 and TRBJ1-2 for the parts outside the CDR3, the full variable domain is NAGVMQNPRHLVRRRGQEARLRCSPMKGHSHVYWYRQLPEEGLKFMVYLQKENIIDESGMPKERFSAEFPKEGPSILRIQQVVRGDSAAYFCASSKTGEVYGYTFGSGTRLTVV.

The genes are TRBV9 and TRBJ2-5, with D maybe TRBD1 (6 bases). The germline CDR1 and CDR2 sequences are SGDLS and YYNGEE. Trimming removed 1 base at V and 2 bases at J, with 12 bases between. The CDR3 is made up of 15 amino acids. CDR3 region: CASSVFGQTQETQYF. CDR3 DNA sequence: TGTGCCAGCAGCGTATTCGGACAGACTCAAGAGACCCAGTACTTC.